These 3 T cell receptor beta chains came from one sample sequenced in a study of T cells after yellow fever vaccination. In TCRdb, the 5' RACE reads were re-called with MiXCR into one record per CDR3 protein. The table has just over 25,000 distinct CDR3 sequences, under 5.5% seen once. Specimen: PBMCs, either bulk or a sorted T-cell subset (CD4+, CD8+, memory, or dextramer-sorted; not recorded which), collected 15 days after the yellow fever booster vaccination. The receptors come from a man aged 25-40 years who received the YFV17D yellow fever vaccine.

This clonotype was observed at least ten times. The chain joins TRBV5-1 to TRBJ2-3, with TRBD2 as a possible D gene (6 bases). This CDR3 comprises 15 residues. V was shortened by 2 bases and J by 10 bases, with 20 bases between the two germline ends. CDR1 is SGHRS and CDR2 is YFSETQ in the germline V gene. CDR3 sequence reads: CASSFKLLSGDPQYF. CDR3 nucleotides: TGCGCCAGCAGCTTCAAGTTGCTTAGCGGCGATCCGCAGTATTTT.

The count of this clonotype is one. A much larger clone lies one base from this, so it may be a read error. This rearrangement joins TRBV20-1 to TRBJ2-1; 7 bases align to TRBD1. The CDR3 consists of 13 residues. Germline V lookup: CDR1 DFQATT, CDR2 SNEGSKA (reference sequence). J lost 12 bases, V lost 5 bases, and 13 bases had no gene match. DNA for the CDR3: TGCAGTGCTCCTCAGGACAGGAAGAGTGCGCAGTTCTTC. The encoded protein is CSAPQDRKSAQFF.

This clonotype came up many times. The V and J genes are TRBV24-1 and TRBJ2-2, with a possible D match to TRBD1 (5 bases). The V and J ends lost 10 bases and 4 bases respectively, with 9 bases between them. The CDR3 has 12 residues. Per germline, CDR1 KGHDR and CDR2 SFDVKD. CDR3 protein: CATGQVTGELFF. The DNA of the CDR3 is TGTGCCACTGGACAAGTCACCGGGGAGCTGTTTTTT.